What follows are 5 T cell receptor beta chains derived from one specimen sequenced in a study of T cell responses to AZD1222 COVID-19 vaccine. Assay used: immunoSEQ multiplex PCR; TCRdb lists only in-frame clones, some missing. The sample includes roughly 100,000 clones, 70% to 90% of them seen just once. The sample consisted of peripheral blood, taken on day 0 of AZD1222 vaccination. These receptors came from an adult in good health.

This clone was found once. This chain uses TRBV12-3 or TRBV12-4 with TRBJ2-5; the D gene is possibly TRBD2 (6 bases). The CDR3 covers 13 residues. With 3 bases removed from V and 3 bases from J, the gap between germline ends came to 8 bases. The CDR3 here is CASSFGGEETQYF. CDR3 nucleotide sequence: TGTGCCAGCAGTTTTGGAGGGGAAGAGACCCAGTACTTC.

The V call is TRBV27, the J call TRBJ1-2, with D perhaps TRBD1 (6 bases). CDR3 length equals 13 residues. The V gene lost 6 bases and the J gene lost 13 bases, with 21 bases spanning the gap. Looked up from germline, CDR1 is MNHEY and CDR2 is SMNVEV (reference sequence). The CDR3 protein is CASSHPGAGASTF. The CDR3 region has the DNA TGTGCCAGCAGCCATCCTGGGGCAGGGGCCTCCACCTTC.

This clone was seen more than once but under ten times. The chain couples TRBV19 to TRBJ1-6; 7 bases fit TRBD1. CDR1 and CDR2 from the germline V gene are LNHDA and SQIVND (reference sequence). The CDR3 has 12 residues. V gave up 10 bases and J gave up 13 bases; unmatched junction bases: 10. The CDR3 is CATGQYQRPLHF. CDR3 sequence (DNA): TGTGCCACGGGACAGTACCAACGCCCCCTCCACTTT.

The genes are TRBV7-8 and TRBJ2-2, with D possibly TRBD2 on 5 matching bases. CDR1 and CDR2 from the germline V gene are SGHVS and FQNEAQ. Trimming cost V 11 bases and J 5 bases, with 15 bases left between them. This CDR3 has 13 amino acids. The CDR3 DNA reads TGTGCCTTGGTCCGGGGAAGGACCGGGGAGCTGTTTTTT. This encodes CALVRGRTGELFF.

This chain's CDR3 is CASSQGGYGYTF. Here the CDR3 DNA reads TGTGCCAGCAGCCAGGGAGGCTATGGCTACACCTTC. The gene calls are TRBV3-1 (or the pseudogene TRBV3-2) and TRBJ1-2; D ambiguous. Trimming took 3 bases from V and 4 from J, leaving 6 bases between them. CDR1 and CDR2 (germline): LGHDT, YNNKEL (reference sequence). The CDR3 extends over 12 amino acids.